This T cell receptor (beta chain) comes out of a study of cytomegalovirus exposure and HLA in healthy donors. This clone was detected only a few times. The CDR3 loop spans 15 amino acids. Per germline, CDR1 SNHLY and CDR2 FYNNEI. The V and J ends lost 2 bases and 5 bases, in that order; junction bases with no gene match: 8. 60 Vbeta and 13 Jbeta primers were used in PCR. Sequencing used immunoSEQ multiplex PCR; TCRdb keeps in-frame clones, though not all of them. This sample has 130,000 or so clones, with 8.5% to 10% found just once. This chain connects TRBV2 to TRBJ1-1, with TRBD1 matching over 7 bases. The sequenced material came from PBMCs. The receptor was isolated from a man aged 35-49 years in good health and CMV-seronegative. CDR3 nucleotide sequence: TGTGCCAGCAGTGAATTGGCAGGGGGTGTGACTGAAGCTTTCTTT. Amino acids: CASSELAGGVTEAFF. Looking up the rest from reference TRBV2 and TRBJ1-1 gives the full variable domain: EPEVTQTPSHQVTQMGQEVILRCVPISNHLYFYWYRQILGQKVEFLVSFYNNEISEKSEIFDDQFSVERPDGSNFTLKIRSTKLEDSAMYFCASSELAGGVTEAFFGQGTRLTVV.